These T cell receptor beta chains were read from a single sample in a study of beta chain features in type 1 diabetes. Assay used: immunoSEQ multiplex PCR; TCRdb lists only in-frame clones, some missing. Of about 120,000 clones listed, about 15% are singletons. The specimen was central memory CD4+ T cells from blood. The origin of the receptors is a man aged 25-45 years with type 1 diabetes. CDR3s include the opening cysteine and the closing phenylalanine or tryptophan. A D gene is named only where the DNA matches it firmly. Clone size is stated in some rows and not others, as once, few, many or a class when expanded.

v_gene: TRBV13; d_gene: TRBD1; j_gene: TRBJ2-5; abundance: NA; CDR3aa: CASSLVGTGVSKWYF; CDR3nt: TGTGCCAGCAGCTTAGTGGGGACAGGGGTATCGAAGTGGTACTTC
v_gene: TRBV29-1; d_gene: TRBD1; j_gene: TRBJ1-2; abundance: few; CDR3aa: CAGGDPGYTF; CDR3nt: TGCGCAGGGGGCGATCCTGGCTACACCTTC
v_gene: TRBV6-5; d_gene: NA; j_gene: TRBJ2-7; abundance: few; CDR3aa: CASSYREIAYEQYF; CDR3nt: TGTGCCAGCAGTTACAGGGAGATCGCCTACGAGCAGTACTTC
v_gene: TRBV23-1; d_gene: NA; j_gene: TRBJ2-7; abundance: few; CDR3aa: CASSHPNRTGAPSYEQYF; CDR3nt: TGCGCCAGCAGTCACCCTAATCGGACCGGGGCTCCCTCCTACGAGCAGTACTTC
v_gene: TRBV7-2; d_gene: TRBD1; j_gene: TRBJ2-7; abundance: few; CDR3aa: CASSFTTGTGSHEQYF; CDR3nt: TGTGCCAGCAGCTTTACCACCGGGACAGGGTCCCACGAGCAGTACTTC
v_gene: TRBV7-2; d_gene: NA; j_gene: TRBJ2-1; abundance: NA; CDR3aa: CASSLRTENYNEQFF; CDR3nt: TGTGCCAGCAGCCTTAGGACAGAGAATTACAATGAGCAGTTCTTC
v_gene: TRBV23-1; d_gene: NA; j_gene: TRBJ1-2; abundance: NA; CDR3aa: CASSPSTYGYTF; CDR3nt: TGCGCCAGCAGTCCCTCGACCTATGGCTACACCTTC
v_gene: TRBV7-2; d_gene: TRBD2; j_gene: TRBJ2-5; abundance: NA; CDR3aa: CASSSTRSGGKETQYF; CDR3nt: TGTGCCAGCAGCTCGACCCGTAGCGGGGGGAAGGAGACCCAGTACTTC
v_gene: TRBV7-9; d_gene: TRBD1; j_gene: TRBJ2-7; abundance: few; CDR3aa: CASSSRGQGILEQYF; CDR3nt: TGTGCCAGCAGCTCTCGCGGACAGGGTATTCTGGAGCAGTACTTC
v_gene: TRBV11-2; d_gene: NA; j_gene: TRBJ2-7; abundance: few; CDR3aa: CASSLGTSLYEQYF; CDR3nt: TGTGCCAGCAGCCTCGGGACATCTCTCTACGAGCAGTACTTC
v_gene: TRBV5-4; d_gene: NA; j_gene: TRBJ1-4; abundance: few; CDR3aa: CASSSASATNEKLFF; CDR3nt: TGTGCCAGCAGCTCGGCGAGCGCAACTAATGAAAAACTGTTTTTT
v_gene: TRBV9; d_gene: NA; j_gene: TRBJ2-3; abundance: few; CDR3aa: CASSVGTFTDTQYF; CDR3nt: TGTGCCAGCAGCGTAGGGACTTTCACAGATACGCAGTATTTT
v_gene: TRBV20-1; d_gene: TRBD1; j_gene: TRBJ1-1; abundance: few; CDR3aa: CSAKRTGPAFF; CDR3nt: TGCAGTGCCAAGAGGACAGGGCCGGCTTTCTTT
v_gene: TRBV9; d_gene: NA; j_gene: TRBJ2-4; abundance: few; CDR3aa: CASSVDVAKNIQYF; CDR3nt: TGTGCCAGCAGCGTAGACGTAGCCAAAAACATTCAGTACTTC
v_gene: TRBV7-3; d_gene: NA; j_gene: TRBJ1-1; abundance: NA; CDR3aa: CASSLSGNTEAFF; CDR3nt: TGTGCCAGCAGCTTATCGGGAAACACTGAAGCTTTCTTT
v_gene: TRBV10-3; d_gene: TRBD1; j_gene: TRBJ1-5; abundance: many; CDR3aa: CAIKGQGGNQPQHF; CDR3nt: TGTGCCATCAAAGGACAGGGAGGCAATCAGCCCCAGCATTTT
v_gene: TRBV6-5; d_gene: NA; j_gene: TRBJ2-7; abundance: few; CDR3aa: CASSGRTLNSYEQYF; CDR3nt: TGTGCCAGCAGCGGCAGGACCCTAAACTCCTACGAGCAGTACTTC
v_gene: TRBV2; d_gene: NA; j_gene: TRBJ2-3; abundance: few; CDR3aa: CAESGSTQYF; CDR3nt: TGTGCCGAGAGTGGGAGCACGCAGTATTTT
v_gene: TRBV18; d_gene: NA; j_gene: TRBJ2-7; abundance: NA; CDR3aa: CASSEQQNEQYF; CDR3nt: TGTGCCAGCTCAGAACAGCAAAACGAGCAGTACTTC
v_gene: TRBV9; d_gene: NA; j_gene: TRBJ2-5; abundance: NA; CDR3aa: CASSVGELGGQETQYF; CDR3nt: TGTGCCAGCAGCGTAGGGGAGCTGGGGGGCCAGGAGACCCAGTACTTC
v_gene: TRBV6-6; d_gene: TRBD1; j_gene: TRBJ1-2; abundance: NA; CDR3aa: CASNPGQGPNYGYTF; CDR3nt: TGTGCCAGCAACCCTGGACAGGGACCCAACTATGGCTACACCTTC
v_gene: TRBV6-6; d_gene: NA; j_gene: TRBJ2-1; abundance: NA; CDR3aa: CASSYSTSPPHLEFF; CDR3nt: TGTGCCAGCAGTTACTCGACGTCGCCACCCCACTTGGAGTTCTTC
v_gene: TRBV6-5; d_gene: TRBD1; j_gene: TRBJ1-2; abundance: few; CDR3aa: CASRPRGRSYGYTF; CDR3nt: TGTGCCAGCAGGCCCAGGGGGCGGTCCTATGGCTACACCTTC
v_gene: TRBV10-3; d_gene: TRBD1; j_gene: TRBJ2-5; abundance: few; CDR3aa: CAISPTGVGETQYF; CDR3nt: TGTGCCATCAGTCCGACAGGGGTAGGGGAGACCCAGTACTTC
v_gene: TRBV9; d_gene: NA; j_gene: TRBJ2-1; abundance: few; CDR3aa: CASSVIGGEQFF; CDR3nt: TGTGCCAGCAGCGTAATAGGGGGTGAGCAGTTCTTC
v_gene: TRBV7-2; d_gene: NA; j_gene: TRBJ2-5; abundance: NA; CDR3aa: CASSLSQAQYF; CDR3nt: TGTGCCAGCAGCTTATCCCAGGCCCAGTACTTC
v_gene: TRBV6-6; d_gene: NA; j_gene: TRBJ2-5; abundance: NA; CDR3aa: CASSRSTGLGETQYF; CDR3nt: TGTGCCAGCAGTCGATCGACAGGCCTCGGGGAGACCCAGTACTTC
v_gene: TRBV6-5; d_gene: NA; j_gene: TRBJ2-3; abundance: few; CDR3aa: CASSQLRGDTQYF; CDR3nt: TGTGCCAGCAGTCAATTAAGGGGAGATACGCAGTATTTT
v_gene: TRBV6-1; d_gene: NA; j_gene: TRBJ2-6; abundance: NA; CDR3aa: CASSEAGANVLTF; CDR3nt: TGTGCCAGCAGTGAAGCTGGGGCCAACGTCCTGACTTTC
v_gene: TRBV2; d_gene: NA; j_gene: TRBJ2-1; abundance: few; CDR3aa: CASSGEKFYNEQFF; CDR3nt: TGTGCCAGCAGTGGGGAAAAATTCTACAATGAGCAGTTCTTC
v_gene: TRBV7-6; d_gene: TRBD2; j_gene: TRBJ2-5; abundance: NA; CDR3aa: CASSWMAGGLAGETQYF; CDR3nt: TGTGCCAGCAGCTGGATGGCGGGGGGACTAGCGGGAGAGACCCAGTACTTC
v_gene: TRBV4-3; d_gene: NA; j_gene: TRBJ2-3; abundance: NA; CDR3aa: CASSHRQVGTDTQYF; CDR3nt: TGCGCCAGCAGCCACAGACAGGTCGGCACAGATACGCAGTATTTT
v_gene: TRBV11-2; d_gene: TRBD2; j_gene: TRBJ2-5; abundance: NA; CDR3aa: CASSPGLAAETQYF; CDR3nt: TGTGCCAGCAGCCCGGGACTAGCGGCGGAGACCCAGTACTTC
v_gene: TRBV4-3; d_gene: NA; j_gene: TRBJ2-2; abundance: few; CDR3aa: CASSQEVGTLNTGELFF; CDR3nt: TGCGCCAGCAGCCAAGAAGTCGGGACCCTGAACACCGGGGAGCTGTTTTTT
v_gene: TRBV4-2; d_gene: NA; j_gene: TRBJ2-7; abundance: many; CDR3aa: CASSHGANSYEQYF; CDR3nt: TGTGCCAGCAGCCACGGGGCAAACTCCTACGAGCAGTACTTC
v_gene: TRBV29-1; d_gene: NA; j_gene: TRBJ1-2; abundance: few; CDR3aa: CSAYGANYGYTF; CDR3nt: TGCAGCGCTTACGGTGCTAACTATGGCTACACCTTC
v_gene: TRBV18; d_gene: NA; j_gene: TRBJ2-2; abundance: medium-sized; CDR3aa: CASSPPASGVAGELFF; CDR3nt: TGTGCCAGCTCACCACCGGCGAGTGGGGTAGCCGGGGAGCTGTTTTTT
v_gene: TRBV9; d_gene: TRBD1; j_gene: TRBJ2-7; abundance: few; CDR3aa: CASSALGQGNYEQYF; CDR3nt: TGTGCCAGCAGCGCCCTGGGACAGGGGAACTACGAGCAGTACTTC
v_gene: TRBV29-1; d_gene: NA; j_gene: TRBJ1-5; abundance: few; CDR3aa: CSVGASNQPQHF; CDR3nt: TGCAGCGTTGGGGCCTCCAATCAGCCCCAGCATTTT
v_gene: TRBV28; d_gene: NA; j_gene: TRBJ1-6; abundance: NA; CDR3aa: CASSSREGGAYNSPLHF; CDR3nt: TGTGCCAGCAGTAGCCGGGAGGGGGGTGCCTATAATTCACCCCTCCACTTT
v_gene: TRBV7-2; d_gene: TRBD2; j_gene: TRBJ2-3; abundance: few; CDR3aa: CASSGLARTDTQYF; CDR3nt: TGTGCCAGCAGTGGACTAGCGCGCACAGATACGCAGTATTTT
v_gene: TRBV7-2; d_gene: NA; j_gene: TRBJ2-5; abundance: NA; CDR3aa: CASSRDRRAQYF; CDR3nt: TGTGCCAGCAGCCGGGACCGTAGGGCCCAGTACTTC
v_gene: TRBV2; d_gene: TRBD1; j_gene: TRBJ1-6; abundance: NA; CDR3aa: CASSGQGGNSPLHF; CDR3nt: TGTGCCAGCAGTGGACAGGGAGGGAATTCACCCCTCCACTTT
v_gene: TRBV5-1; d_gene: TRBD1; j_gene: TRBJ2-7; abundance: NA; CDR3aa: CASSTGQVYEQYF; CDR3nt: TGCGCCAGCAGCACAGGACAGGTCTACGAGCAGTACTTC
v_gene: TRBV9; d_gene: TRBD2; j_gene: TRBJ2-3; abundance: few; CDR3aa: CASSGGLAGPITDTQYF; CDR3nt: TGTGCCAGCAGCGGGGGACTAGCGGGGCCCATCACAGATACGCAGTATTTT